This entry is about one T cell receptor (beta chain). The CDR3 is cut off 3 residues early in the read; its end comes from the germline J gene. This specimen comes from a study of T cells in women clearing cervical HPV infection. The wider study: Cases: HPV16-related CIN3 or worse on histology, 2 invasive cancers.

MY09/MY11 PCR detected cervical HPV DNA; dot-blot assigned genotypes. Profiling relied on immunoSEQ multiplex PCR, and the TCRdb table lists in-frame clones only, not all of them. In total, the table holds some 30,000 clones. Germline values: CDR1 SGHTA, CDR2 FQGTGA. The CDR3 covers 14 residues. The TCR originated in a woman between 18 and 75 years old with a cervical HPV16 infection that either progressed to CIN3+ or cleared (not recorded which). The rearrangement uses TRBV7-3 and TRBJ2-2; D may be TRBD1 (6 bases). Sequenced material: blood buffy coat. CDR3 loop: CASSFSGADSPLFF. CDR3 DNA, as far as it was read: TGTGCCAGCAGCTTTTCAGGGGCCGATTCACCG.